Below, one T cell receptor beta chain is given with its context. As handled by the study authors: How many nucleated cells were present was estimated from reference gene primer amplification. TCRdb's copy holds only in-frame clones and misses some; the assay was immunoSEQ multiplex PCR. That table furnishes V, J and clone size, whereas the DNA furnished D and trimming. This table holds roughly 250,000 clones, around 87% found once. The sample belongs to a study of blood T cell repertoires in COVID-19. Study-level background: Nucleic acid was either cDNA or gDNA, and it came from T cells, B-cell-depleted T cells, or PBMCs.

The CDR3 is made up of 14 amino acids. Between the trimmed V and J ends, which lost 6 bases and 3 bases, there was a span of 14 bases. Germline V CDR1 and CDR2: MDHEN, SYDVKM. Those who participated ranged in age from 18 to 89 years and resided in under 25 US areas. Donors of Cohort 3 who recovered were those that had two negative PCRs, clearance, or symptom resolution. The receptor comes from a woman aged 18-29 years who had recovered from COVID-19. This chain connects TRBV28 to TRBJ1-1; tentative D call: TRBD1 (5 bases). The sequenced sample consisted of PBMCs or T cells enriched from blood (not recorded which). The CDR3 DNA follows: TGTGCCAGCAGGTCCGGGACGGGAGACACTGAAGCTTTCTTT. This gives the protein CASRSGTGDTEAFF.